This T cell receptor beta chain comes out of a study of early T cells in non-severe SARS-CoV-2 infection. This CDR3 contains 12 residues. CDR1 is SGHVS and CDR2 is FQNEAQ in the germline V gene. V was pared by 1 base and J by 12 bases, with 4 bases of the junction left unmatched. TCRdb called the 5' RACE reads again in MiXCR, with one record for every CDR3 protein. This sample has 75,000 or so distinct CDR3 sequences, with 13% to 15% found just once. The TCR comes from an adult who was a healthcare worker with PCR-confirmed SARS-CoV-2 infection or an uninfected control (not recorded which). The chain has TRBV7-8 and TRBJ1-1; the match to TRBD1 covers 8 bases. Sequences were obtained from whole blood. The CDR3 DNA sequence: TGTGCCAGCAGCTTAGGGGACAGGATCCCTTTCTTT. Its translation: CASSLGDRIPFF.